One sample yielded the 18 T cell receptor beta chains listed below, sequenced in a study of neurological immune-mediated disorders. MiXCR was run by TCRdb on the 5' RACE reads, yielding one entry per CDR3 protein. The table records some 26,000 distinct CDR3 sequences, less than 8.5% of them present only once. Sequenced material: PBMCs. These TCRs come from a woman between 45 and 65 years old in good health.

At least ten counts were recorded for this clonotype. Written as DNA, the CDR3 is TGTGCCAGTAGTATCCAGGTCTCAGCGACAGCCCCCTACGAGCAGTACTTC. It codes for CASSIQVSATAPYEQYF. The chain combines TRBV19 with TRBJ2-7, with D perhaps TRBD1 (5 bases). Germline V gives CDR1 LNHDA, CDR2 SQIVND (reference sequence). Trimming removed 3 bases from V and 2 bases from J, with 20 bases in between. The CDR3 runs to 17 residues.

This clonotype was seen repeatedly, ten times or more. The chain carries TRBV20-1 and TRBJ1-6; D unclear. The CDR3 loop spans 16 amino acids. The germline gives CDR1 DFQATT, CDR2 SNEGSKA (reference sequence). With 4 bases removed from V and 6 bases from J, the gap between germline ends came to 19 bases. The CDR3: CSATRFGISGNSPLHF. CDR3 nucleotide sequence: TGCAGTGCTACCAGGTTTGGGATTTCGGGTAATTCACCCCTCCACTTT.

At least ten counts were recorded for this clonotype. J is TRBJ2-5 and V is TRBV7-3; 7 nucleotides line up with TRBD1. Germline V gene data show CDR1 as SGHTA and CDR2 as FQGTGA. J gave up 3 bases and V 5 bases, and 9 bases lay outside the gene matches. The CDR3 is made up of 15 amino acids. CDR3 in DNA: TGTGCCAGCAGCAGATCACCGGGACAGAAAGAGACCCAGTACTTC. It codes for CASSRSPGQKETQYF.

There are many counts of this clonotype. For the CDR3, the DNA is TGTGCCAGCTCACTTAAAGATGGCCACGAGCAGTACTTC. Translated: CASSLKDGHEQYF. The chain joins TRBV18 to TRBJ2-7; no reliable D call. CDR1 is KGHSH and CDR2 is LQKENI in the germline V gene. The ends were cut back, 4 bases at V and 5 bases at J, with 12 bases in the middle. The length of the CDR3 is 13 residues.

This clonotype was seen ten or more times. This chain joins TRBV11-2 and TRBJ2-6; the D gene is possibly TRBD1 (6 bases). Germline CDR1 SGHAT, CDR2 FQNNGV. The CDR3 is 16 residues long. Trimming stripped 3 bases from V and 0 bases from J, with 9 bases between. In nucleotides, the CDR3 is TGTGCCAGCAGCTTGGACAGATTCTCTGGGGCCAACGTCCTGACTTTC. This codes for CASSLDRFSGANVLTF.

This clonotype has ten or more counts. Relative to the germline gene, one junction end is altered; a read error may explain this. The chain is built from TRBV5-1 and TRBJ1-4; TRBD1 matches 7 bases. The V gene's germline CDR1 is SGHRS and CDR2 YFSETQ. CDR3 length equals 15 residues. In DNA form, the CDR3 reads TGCGCCAGCAGCTTAGGGGGCCGACTTGGAGAAAAACAGTTTTTT. This codes for CASSLGGRLGEKQFF.

This clonotype came up many times. The CDR3 DNA reads as TGCAGCGTTGACCCAGCGACAGTCCGATCCTACAATGAGCAGTTCTTC. Translating it yields CSVDPATVRSYNEQFF. The chain links TRBV29-1 to TRBJ2-1; D is possibly TRBD1 (5 bases). Germline assignment: CDR1 SQVTM and CDR2 ANQGSEA. Trimming took off 3 bases at V and 1 base at J, with 16 bases between the two ends. CDR3 length: 16 residues.

This clonotype was observed many times. V is TRBV27 and J is TRBJ2-3, with D perhaps matching TRBD2 (6 bases). The CDR3 loop spans 15 amino acids. The V gene's germline CDR1 is MNHEY and CDR2 SMNVEV (reference sequence). V dropped 1 base and J dropped 2 bases, with 10 bases sitting between them. The CDR3 here is CASSLFAGTTDTQYF. The CDR3 bases are TGTGCCAGCAGTTTATTTGCGGGAACCACAGATACGCAGTATTTT.

This clonotype has a count of ten or more. The chain employs TRBV6-2 or TRBV6-3 and TRBJ2-7; TRBD2 aligns across 7 bases. The CDR3 extends over 14 amino acids. Unmatched junction bases numbered 8, after V lost 7 bases and J lost 2 bases. Germline V gene sequence: CDR1 MNHEY, CDR2 SVGEGT. The CDR3: CASKAGLVAYEQYF. The CDR3 DNA reads as TGTGCCAGCAAGGCTGGACTAGTAGCCTACGAGCAGTACTTC.

In this sample, this clonotype turned up many times. The chain couples TRBV20-1 to TRBJ1-6; TRBD1 agrees at 7 bases. The CDR3 length is 15 residues. Germline CDR1 is DFQATT and CDR2 is SNEGSKA (reference sequence). J was trimmed by 0 bases and V by 6 bases; bases with no gene match: 5. CDR3 sequence: CSAIQGNSYNSPLHF. CDR3 nucleotide sequence: TGCAGTGCCATACAGGGGAACTCCTATAATTCACCCCTCCACTTT.

This clonotype was observed at least ten times. The chain has TRBV20-1 and TRBJ2-5, with 7 bases identical to TRBD2. This CDR3 comprises 15 residues. Germline V gene lookup returns CDR1 DFQATT and CDR2 SNEGSKA (reference sequence). V trimming: 3 bases; J trimming: 5 bases; junction bases outside the gene matches: 12. The CDR3 sequence: CSASESSGASETQYF. CDR3 nucleotides: TGCAGTGCTAGTGAGTCTAGCGGTGCCTCGGAGACCCAGTACTTC.

This clonotype was seen at least ten times. This sequence joins TRBV28 and TRBJ2-7; D possibly matches TRBD1 or TRBD2 (5 bases each). The CDR3 extends over 12 amino acids. Germline lookup yields CDR1 MDHEN and CDR2 SYDVKM. V was cut by 3 bases and J by 7 bases, with 10 bases left in between. CDR3 region: CASSFLGEEQYF. For the CDR3, the DNA is TGTGCCAGCAGTTTTCTGGGGGAGGAGCAGTACTTC.

This clonotype was seen many times. The chain links TRBV29-1 to TRBJ2-3; no clear D. The V end was cut by 4 bases, the J end by 6 bases, with 5 bases between. The CDR3 covers 10 residues. CDR1 is SQVTM and CDR2 is ANQGSEA in the germline V gene. The CDR3 here is CSVGGDTQYF. The CDR3 coding sequence is TGCAGCGTTGGTGGGGATACGCAGTATTTT.

This clonotype showed up many times. This sequence joins TRBV5-6 and TRBJ2-3, with D perhaps matching TRBD2 (6 bases). This CDR3 spans 14 amino acids. V was clipped by 9 bases and J by 2 bases, with 16 bases between them. Germline V lookup: CDR1 SGHDT, CDR2 YYEEEE. This CDR3 is CATSRGPPTDTQYF. The CDR3 nucleotides are TGTGCCACCTCGCGGGGTCCCCCCACAGATACGCAGTATTTT.

This clonotype appeared many times. CDR3 nucleotides: TGCAGCGTTGCCCGGGACCTAAAAAACATTCAGTACTTC. Amino acids: CSVARDLKNIQYF. V is TRBV29-1 and J is TRBJ2-4; either TRBD1 or TRBD2 may supply D (5 bases each). The CDR3 spans 13 residues. Germline V gene lookup returns CDR1 SQVTM and CDR2 ANQGSEA. The germline V and J ends were trimmed by 4 bases and 4 bases, with 11 bases remaining between them.

The table lists this clonotype with many counts. V is TRBV29-1 and J is TRBJ2-2; TRBD2 matches 9 bases. After removal of 6 bases from V and 7 bases from J, the junction contained 9 bases not matched to a gene. The CDR3 contains 14 residues. Germline-derived CDR1 and CDR2 are SQVTM and ANQGSEA. CDR3 DNA sequence: TGCAGCGTCTTCCGCGGGGGGGCTATCGGGGAGCTGTTTTTT. The encoded protein is CSVFRGGAIGELFF.

This clonotype occurred many times. The chain employs TRBV7-6 and TRBJ2-3, with D maybe TRBD2 (6 bases). Germline V lookup: CDR1 SGHVS, CDR2 FNYEAQ. CDR3 size: 16 residues. With 2 bases removed from V and 0 bases from J, the gap between germline ends came to 12 bases. CDR3 sequence: CASSLWAGSSTDTQYF. The CDR3 DNA reads TGTGCCAGCAGCTTATGGGCGGGGTCGAGCACAGATACGCAGTATTTT.

The J gene is TRBJ2-2, the V gene TRBV18; 7 bases agree with TRBD1. Germline CDR1 and CDR2: KGHSH and LQKENI. V shed 2 bases, J shed 7 bases, and the junction held 7 bases outside the gene matches. CDR3 length equals 15 residues. CDR3 DNA: TGTGCCAGCTCACCAGGTCCAGGGGGTGTCGGGGAGCTGTTTTTT. It encodes CASSPGPGGVGELFF.